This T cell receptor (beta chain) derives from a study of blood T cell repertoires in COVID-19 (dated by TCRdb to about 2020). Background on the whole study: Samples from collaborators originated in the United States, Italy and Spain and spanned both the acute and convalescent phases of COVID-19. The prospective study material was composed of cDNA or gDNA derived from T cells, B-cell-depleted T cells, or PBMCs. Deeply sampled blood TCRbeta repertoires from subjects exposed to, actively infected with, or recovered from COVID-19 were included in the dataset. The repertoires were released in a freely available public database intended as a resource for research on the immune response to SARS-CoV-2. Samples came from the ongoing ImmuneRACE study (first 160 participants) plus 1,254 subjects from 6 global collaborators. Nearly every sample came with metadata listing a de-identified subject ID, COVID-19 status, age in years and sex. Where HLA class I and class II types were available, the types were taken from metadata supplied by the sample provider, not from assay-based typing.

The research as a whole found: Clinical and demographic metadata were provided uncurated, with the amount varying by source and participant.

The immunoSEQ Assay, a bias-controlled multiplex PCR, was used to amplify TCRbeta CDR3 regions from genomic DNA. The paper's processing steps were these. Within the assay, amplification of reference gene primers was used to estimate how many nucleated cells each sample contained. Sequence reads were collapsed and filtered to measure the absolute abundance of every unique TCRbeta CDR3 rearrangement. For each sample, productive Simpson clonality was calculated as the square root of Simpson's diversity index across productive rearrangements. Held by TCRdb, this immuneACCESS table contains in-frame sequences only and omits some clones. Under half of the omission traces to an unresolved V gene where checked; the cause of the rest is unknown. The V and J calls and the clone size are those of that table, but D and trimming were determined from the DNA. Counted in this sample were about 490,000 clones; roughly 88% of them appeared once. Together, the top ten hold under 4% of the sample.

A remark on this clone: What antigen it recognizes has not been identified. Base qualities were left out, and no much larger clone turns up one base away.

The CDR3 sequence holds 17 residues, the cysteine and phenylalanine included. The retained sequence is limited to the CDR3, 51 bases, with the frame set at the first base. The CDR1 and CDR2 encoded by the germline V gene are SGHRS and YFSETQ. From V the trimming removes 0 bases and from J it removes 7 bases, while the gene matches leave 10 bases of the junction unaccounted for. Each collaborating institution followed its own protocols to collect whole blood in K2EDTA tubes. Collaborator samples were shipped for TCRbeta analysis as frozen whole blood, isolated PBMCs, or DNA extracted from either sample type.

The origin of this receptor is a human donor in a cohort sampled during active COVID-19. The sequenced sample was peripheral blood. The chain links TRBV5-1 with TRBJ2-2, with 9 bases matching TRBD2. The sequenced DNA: TGCGCCAGCAGCTTGGACGGCGGGAGGGCAACTGGCGGGGAGCTGTTTTTT. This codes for CASSLDGGRATGGELFF.